This TCR beta chain was sequenced in a study of shared clonotypes between healthy human individuals. The table came from immunoSEQ multiplex PCR; TCRdb's copy has only in-frame clones and leaves some out. The sample lists fewer than 1 million clones; 90% to 98% were seen once. About this clone: Other DNA sequences in this sample translate to the same CDR3.

Naive CD8 cells lacked CD45RO, underwent positive selection for CCR7 and left out terminally differentiated effector memory CD45RA+ cells. This sequence was found in a man aged 25 to 40 in good health. The source material was naive CD8+ T cells sorted from blood.

The CDR3 spells CASSATGTGAYEQYF. CDR3 bases: TGTGCCAGCAGCGCCACCGGGACAGGAGCTTACGAGCAGTACTTC. The gene calls are TRBV9 and TRBJ2-7; 8 bases are a match to TRBD1. The junction had 9 bases not matched to a gene; V was cut back by 3 bases and J by 4 bases. This CDR3 is built from 15 residues. Germline loops: CDR1 SGDLS, CDR2 YYNGEE.